This T cell receptor (beta chain) was obtained from a study of blood T cell repertoires in COVID-19. Study-wide background: Samples came from the United States, Italy and Spain, spanning acute and convalescent COVID-19.

Germline trimming cut 0 bases from V and 3 bases from J; bases unmatched to any gene: 10. The CDR3 runs 18 residues. The V gene's germline CDR1 is SGDLS and CDR2 YYNGEE. Study members were between about 18 and 100 years old and lived in 24 US regions. Resolution of symptoms, clearance, or two negative PCRs was present in recovered Cohort 3 donors. Clones were read by immunoSEQ multiplex PCR, and TCRdb kept only the in-frame ones, dropping some. The sample carries 160,000 or so clones, around nine tenths recorded once. Sequenced input: PBMCs or T cells enriched from blood (not recorded which). The chain employs TRBV9 and TRBJ2-1; 9 bases align to TRBD2. The TCR was taken from a woman aged 50 to 60 who had recovered from COVID-19. CDR3 in amino acids: CASSVAPPSGISYNEQFF. The DNA for the CDR3 is TGTGCCAGCAGCGTAGCCCCCCCTAGCGGGATTAGCTACAATGAGCAGTTCTTC.